The sequence of this TCR beta chain was determined in a study of cytomegalovirus exposure and HLA in healthy donors. The CDR3 is 13 residues long. Per germline, CDR1 LGHNA and CDR2 YNFKEQ. The V and J ends lost 6 bases and 4 bases, in that order; junction bases with no gene match: 2. A multiplex PCR was run with 60 Vbeta primers and 13 Jbeta primers. Profiled with immunoSEQ multiplex PCR; TCRdb holds only in-frame clones, not every one. Among about 160,000 clones, roughly 79% were seen once, and the ten largest hold around 14%. The clonotype was recovered from a woman aged 50 to 60 in good health and CMV-seronegative. Source material: PBMCs. This sequence joins TRBV4-2 and TRBJ1-1; 10 nucleotides line up with TRBD1. The CDR3 region has the DNA TGTGCCAGCAGAGGGACAGGGGCCACTGAAGCTTTCTTT. It translates to CASRGTGATEAFF.